Listed below are T cell receptor beta chains from one sample, sequenced in a study of T-cell memory formation after mild COVID-19. TCRdb reanalysed the 5' RACE reads using MiXCR and keeps one entry per CDR3 protein. The table lists around 300,000 distinct CDR3 sequences, roughly 21% of them singletons. Specimen: PBMCs or a T cell subset sorted from them (not recorded which). These TCRs come from a man aged 18-30 years who had mild COVID-19 (a few samples of this study predate the infection). Cell type and time point are not known. CDR3s leave out the opening cysteine and the closing phenylalanine or tryptophan. Each record gives: clone size, J gene, V gene, CDR3 protein. Size values are once, few and many counts, or a class for expanded clones, and some rows have none.

size: -
J: TRBJ2-1
V: TRBV20-1
CDR3: SAGSYNEQF

size: few
J: TRBJ2-7
V: TRBV20-1
CDR3: SAWRGDSYEQY

size: -
J: TRBJ2-1
V: TRBV4-2
CDR3: ASSQERLAGDEQF

size: -
J: TRBJ1-1
V: TRBV7-2
CDR3: ASGQPIELRAGAF

size: -
J: TRBJ2-1
V: TRBV4-1
CDR3: ASSHSGAGLYNEQF

size: few
J: TRBJ1-2
V: TRBV10-2
CDR3: ASSYGPGYGYT

size: once
J: TRBJ1-1
V: TRBV12-3/TRBV12-4
CDR3: ASSLTAPGAEAF

size: -
J: TRBJ2-1
V: TRBV6-1
CDR3: ASRPSGGARQF

size: few
J: TRBJ1-4
V: TRBV7-9
CDR3: ASSLGVAEKLF

size: many
J: TRBJ2-1
V: TRBV5-1
CDR3: ASSFAVLAYNEQF

size: many
J: TRBJ1-1
V: TRBV7-2
CDR3: ASSLVSGNTEAF

size: -
J: TRBJ2-7
V: TRBV6-2/TRBV6-3
CDR3: ASSYSPGAGEQY

size: -
J: TRBJ2-7
V: TRBV10-3
CDR3: AISDSVGRPYEQY

size: -
J: TRBJ2-5
V: TRBV7-6
CDR3: ASSLAHPGAYQETQY

size: -
J: TRBJ1-2
V: TRBV7-2
CDR3: ASSFQGLNYGYT

size: few
J: TRBJ2-5
V: TRBV6-5
CDR3: ASSYDRGETQY

size: few
J: TRBJ2-1
V: TRBV7-9
CDR3: ASSSPIDEQF

size: many
J: TRBJ2-2
V: TRBV7-7
CDR3: ASSPGTGIGELF

size: few
J: TRBJ2-3
V: TRBV4-1
CDR3: ASSQDSSFRGKGQY

size: few
J: TRBJ2-3
V: TRBV5-6
CDR3: ASSSLRGRTDTQY

size: many
J: TRBJ1-1
V: TRBV4-1
CDR3: ASSLLWNTEAF

size: -
J: TRBJ1-3
V: TRBV18
CDR3: ASSPFDGSSGNTIY

size: -
J: TRBJ2-1
V: TRBV12-3/TRBV12-4
CDR3: ASGEAGGLNNEQF

size: -
J: TRBJ1-2
V: TRBV12-3/TRBV12-4
CDR3: ASSLEGGGYT

size: many
J: TRBJ1-5
V: TRBV2
CDR3: ASSPNSQGLGH

size: few
J: TRBJ2-5
V: TRBV27
CDR3: ASSLGTGTLQETQY

size: many
J: TRBJ1-6
V: TRBV5-1
CDR3: ASSPGESSPLH

size: -
J: TRBJ1-1
V: TRBV7-3
CDR3: ASSLFQNTEAF

size: -
J: TRBJ2-3
V: TRBV1
CDR3: TSSHEEGPTDTQY

size: -
J: TRBJ1-1
V: TRBV9
CDR3: ASTPGGQLNTEAF

size: few
J: TRBJ1-3
V: TRBV2
CDR3: ASKLDLLSGNTIY

size: -
J: TRBJ2-3
V: TRBV19
CDR3: ASTSGLAGEDTQY

size: few
J: TRBJ2-7
V: TRBV27
CDR3: ASSLVTGSTYEQY

size: -
J: TRBJ2-2
V: TRBV11-2
CDR3: ASTASVTVTGELF

size: few
J: TRBJ2-1
V: TRBV29-1
CDR3: SVGGVSYNEQF

size: -
J: TRBJ2-5
V: TRBV7-2
CDR3: ASSLGTVETQY

size: -
J: TRBJ2-3
V: TRBV6-2/TRBV6-3
CDR3: ASSLVGLDTQY

size: -
J: TRBJ1-1
V: TRBV5-1
CDR3: ASSLAGTENTEAF

size: many
J: TRBJ2-5
V: TRBV7-9
CDR3: ASSLNGGYRETQY

size: -
J: TRBJ2-5
V: TRBV7-3
CDR3: ASSRSYEETQY

size: few
J: TRBJ1-2
V: TRBV4-1
CDR3: ASSQDDITGDYGYT

size: few
J: TRBJ2-3
V: TRBV4-1
CDR3: ASSLGTSGGAAVDTQY

size: many
J: TRBJ1-4
V: TRBV10-3
CDR3: AIRGTDNEKLF

size: -
J: TRBJ2-1
V: TRBV9
CDR3: ASSVESSAGGGNEQF

size: -
J: TRBJ2-1
V: TRBV20-1
CDR3: SVTSGDYYNEQF

size: once
J: TRBJ2-1
V: TRBV19
CDR3: ASSAGLASYNEQF

size: -
J: TRBJ1-5
V: TRBV4-2
CDR3: ASSQAASEPQH

size: many
J: TRBJ2-3
V: TRBV12-3/TRBV12-4
CDR3: ASTSSQDTQY

size: few
J: TRBJ1-6
V: TRBV7-2
CDR3: ASSSEGGLGSPLH

size: few
J: TRBJ2-3
V: TRBV29-1
CDR3: SVAPDTQY

size: -
J: TRBJ1-5
V: TRBV6-5
CDR3: ASRPQGAYSNQPQH

size: -
J: TRBJ2-2
V: TRBV7-9
CDR3: ASLHGGLDTGELF